This T cell receptor beta chain was obtained from a study of T-cell memory formation after mild COVID-19. Study-level results: From day 15 to 85, contracting clones were balanced between CD4 and CD8, whereas later expanders leaned toward CD4+. Several responding clones turned up in pre-infection memory, indicating that cross-reactive memory may have taken part. CD4+ contracting clones were found mainly in CM and EM, and CD8+ ones in EMRA.

CDR3 length: 14 residues. The germline V gene encodes CDR1 DFQATT and CDR2 SNEGSKA (reference sequence). V lost 3 bases and J 5 bases, leaving 16 bases between the germline ends. This clonotype occurred a few times. What it binds is unknown. Sample barcodes and UMIs were carried by the TCR alpha and TCR beta cDNA libraries that 5'RACE generated with constant-segment primers. In TCRdb, the 5' RACE reads were re-called with MiXCR into one record per CDR3 protein. The data show about 140,000 distinct CDR3 sequences, 14% to 15% seen once. The sequencing sample was made of PBMCs or a T cell subset sorted from them (not recorded which). The gene calls are TRBV20-1 and TRBJ2-5, with D possibly matching TRBD1 (6 bases). The sequence derives from an adult woman who had mild COVID-19 (a few samples of this study predate the infection). Cell type and time point are not known. The CDR3 region has the DNA TGCAGTGCTAGTCCCACAGGGTATTGGGAGACCCAGTACTTC. It yields the protein CSASPTGYWETQYF.